This T cell receptor (beta chain) is from a study of T-cell reconstitution after alpha-beta-depleted transplantation in children (dated by TCRdb to the mid-2010s). About the full investigation: T-cell immune reconstitution after TCRalphabeta/CD19-depleted allogeneic hematopoietic cell transplantation in children was quantitatively tracked in the study by means of TCR repertoire profiling. Overall study outcomes, separate from this receptor: The frequencies of hyperexpanded clones fell over the following months, and after one year, T-cell counts and TCRbeta diversity were mostly attributed to newly produced T cells. The high TCRbeta diversity at day 60 in some patients was ascribed to recipient T cells and intrathymic progenitors that had survived conditioning. Apparently early alphabetaT-cell count recovery about two months after transplant reportedly relied on only several hundred rapidly expanded clones derived from non-depleted graft cells.

Library preparation used PCR. The sequencing machine was an Illumina HiSeq 2500. TCR library preparation used molecular barcoding, with unique molecular identifiers applied to normalize quantification of the TCRbeta repertoire. TCRdb trimmed public reads at Q25 via fastp, called clones via MiXCR and kept in-frame beta chains. Rows matching on CDR3 protein sequence are summarized as one entry with the most common DNA and genes. The sample table records about 110,000 distinct CDR3 sequences; around 6.4% of these occur just once. In total, the top ten clones hold roughly 24% of the sample. CDR1 is given as MDHEN and CDR2 as SYDVKM, both from the germline V gene. Taken from cysteine to phenylalanine, the CDR3 has 15 residues. Just CDR3 DNA is preserved here, 45 bases in frame from base 1. The V and J ends are trimmed by 5 bases and 5 bases, leaving 17 bases between them. The sample's treatment or condition label is to be understood as: allogeneic hematopoietic cell transplantation with graft depleted of TCRalphabeta T cells and CD19 B cells. The transplant recipients were children given TCRalphabeta/CD19-depleted allogeneic hematopoietic cell grafts.

Many counts were recorded for this clonotype. This clone's antigen is unknown. No base quality values were provided; no much bigger clone lies one nucleotide off. Sequenced material: PBMCs, mostly from graft donor cells, taken 360 days after TCRalphabeta/CD19-depleted stem cell transplant. The TCR originated in a male patient under 10 years old who had a stem cell transplant for acute lymphoblastic leukemia, so the T cells may come from the graft donor. The V gene is TRBV28 and the J gene is TRBJ2-3; the D region possibly corresponds to TRBD1 (5 bases align). The CDR3 here reads CASSPQRAGLDTQYF. The DNA sequence reads TGTGCCAGCAGTCCGCAAAGGGCAGGGTTAGATACGCAGTATTTT. Full variable domain (CDR3 extended with the reference TRBV28 and TRBJ2-3 proteins): DVKVTQSSRYLVKRTGEKVFLECVQDMDHENMFWYRQDPGLGLRLIYFSYDVKMKEKGDIPEGYSVSREKKERFSLILESASTNQTSMYLCASSPQRAGLDTQYFGPGTRLTVL.